The present TCR beta chain was sequenced within a study of Tregs in tolerant kidney transplant recipients. Whole-study results and caveats: In tolerant patients, donor-specific Tregs outgrew total Tregs, suggesting antigen-driven expansion. Biological reproducibility was not directly addressed, but technical replication error appeared minimal.

In this sample, this clone turned up once. Its antigen is undetermined. Using immunoSEQ multiplex PCR, the repertoire was profiled, and TCRdb retains in-frame clones only, with some absent. The sample includes around 66,000 clones, 70% to 90% of them seen just once. Unstimulated Tregs (CD4+CD25+CD127-) and CD4+CD25- non-Tregs were sorted from PBMCs. Germline lookup yields CDR1 SGHAT and CDR2 FQNNGV. CDR3 size: 14 residues. Trimming stripped 6 bases from V and 1 base from J, with 10 bases between. The chain uses TRBV11-2 and TRBJ2-1; D may match TRBD1 or TRBD2 (6 bases each). The TCR originated in a human donor who received a combined kidney and bone marrow transplant. Sample: Tregs from blood, taken before the transplant. The CDR3 sequence: CASREGGSYNEQFF. The CDR3 nucleotides are TGTGCCAGCAGGGAGGGGGGTTCCTACAATGAGCAGTTCTTC.